A selection of T cell receptor beta chains follows, all from one sample in a study of massively parallel sequencing of T cell beta chains. Each CDR3 protein is one row after TCRdb ran MiXCR on the 5' RACE reads. The repertoire holds some 4,000 distinct CDR3 sequences, with 35% to 40% as singletons. Sequenced material: commercial RNA from peripheral blood pooled from many donors. The receptors derive from a pool of human donors in good health; the sample was commercial RNA pooled from many donors. CDR3s include the opening cysteine and the closing phenylalanine or tryptophan. D genes are given only for firm matches. Size values are once, few and many counts, or a class for expanded clones, and some rows have none.

J gene: TRBJ2-1; clone size: few; D gene: -; V gene: TRBV28; CDR3 DNA: TGTGCCAGCAGCTTAAATGAGCAGTTCTTC; CDR3 protein: CASSLNEQFF
J gene: TRBJ1-2; clone size: -; D gene: -; V gene: TRBV6-2/TRBV6-3; CDR3 DNA: TGTGCCAGCAGTCTAACCGGGGTCGGCTACACCTTC; CDR3 protein: CASSLTGVGYTF
J gene: TRBJ2-1; clone size: -; D gene: -; V gene: TRBV19; CDR3 DNA: TGTGCCAGTAGTATTGGGCCATTAGAACACAATGAGCAGTTCTTC; CDR3 protein: CASSIGPLEHNEQFF
J gene: TRBJ2-4; clone size: -; D gene: -; V gene: TRBV24-1; CDR3 DNA: TGTGCCACCAGTGATCGCGGAAACATTCAGTACTTC; CDR3 protein: CATSDRGNIQYF
J gene: TRBJ2-1; clone size: -; D gene: TRBD1; V gene: TRBV10-3; CDR3 DNA: TGTGCCATCAAGAGTGACAGGGGTTACAATGAGCAGTTCTTC; CDR3 protein: CAIKSDRGYNEQFF
J gene: TRBJ2-7; clone size: -; D gene: -; V gene: TRBV10-3; CDR3 DNA: TGTGCCATCAGTGCGGTGCGTCAAACCTACGAGCAGTACTTC; CDR3 protein: CAISAVRQTYEQYF
J gene: TRBJ2-5; clone size: -; D gene: TRBD1; V gene: TRBV11-3; CDR3 DNA: TGTGCCAGCAGCTTTACAGGGGGGGAGACCCAGTACTTC; CDR3 protein: CASSFTGGETQYF
J gene: TRBJ1-1; clone size: -; D gene: TRBD1; V gene: TRBV28; CDR3 DNA: TGTGCCAGCAGTTTCTGGGAAACAGGGGACGAAGCTTTCTTT; CDR3 protein: CASSFWETGDEAFF
J gene: TRBJ2-5; clone size: few; D gene: -; V gene: TRBV7-1; CDR3 DNA: TGTGCCAGCGGTTTGGGGGCCCAAGAGACCCAGTACTTC; CDR3 protein: CASGLGAQETQYF
J gene: TRBJ2-1; clone size: medium-sized; D gene: -; V gene: TRBV6-2/TRBV6-3; CDR3 DNA: TGTGCCAGCAGTTGGGTTAGCCTGGGGAATGAGCAGTTCTTC; CDR3 protein: CASSWVSLGNEQFF
J gene: TRBJ1-5; clone size: -; D gene: -; V gene: TRBV28; CDR3 DNA: TGTGCCAGCAGTTTCTCCCGAGGGGTCCAGCATTTT; CDR3 protein: CASSFSRGVQHF
J gene: TRBJ2-5; clone size: -; D gene: -; V gene: TRBV7-1; CDR3 DNA: TGTGCCAGCAGCTCTCGGGAGTACGGGGAGACCCAGTACTTC; CDR3 protein: CASSSREYGETQYF
J gene: TRBJ2-7; clone size: few; D gene: TRBD1; V gene: TRBV20-1; CDR3 DNA: TGCAGTGCTAGCGGACAGGGAGAAGTTTACGAGCAGTACTTC; CDR3 protein: CSASGQGEVYEQYF
J gene: TRBJ1-6; clone size: -; D gene: -; V gene: TRBV10-3; CDR3 DNA: TGTGCCATCAGTGAGTTGGGGGAAAATTCATCCCTCCACTTT; CDR3 protein: CAISELGENSSLHF
J gene: TRBJ2-3; clone size: -; D gene: TRBD2; V gene: TRBV15; CDR3 DNA: TGTGCCACCAGCAGCGGGAGGAAGGTTACGCAGTATTTT; CDR3 protein: CATSSGRKVTQYF
J gene: TRBJ2-1; clone size: -; D gene: -; V gene: TRBV12-3/TRBV12-4; CDR3 DNA: TGTGCCAGCAGTTTGGCGAGGGTGAATGAGCAGTTCTTC; CDR3 protein: CASSLARVNEQFF
J gene: TRBJ1-1; clone size: -; D gene: -; V gene: TRBV4-2; CDR3 DNA: TGTGCCAGCAGCCAAGAAAACAGGGCGGAATCTGAAGCTTTCTTT; CDR3 protein: CASSQENRAESEAFF
J gene: TRBJ2-2; clone size: few; D gene: -; V gene: TRBV29-1; CDR3 DNA: TGCAGCGTCTCGACATTCACCGGGGAGCTGTTTTTT; CDR3 protein: CSVSTFTGELFF
J gene: TRBJ2-1; clone size: few; D gene: -; V gene: TRBV7-6; CDR3 DNA: TGTGCCAGCAGCTTGAAGGGCAATGAGCAGTTCTTC; CDR3 protein: CASSLKGNEQFF
J gene: TRBJ2-7; clone size: -; D gene: TRBD1; V gene: TRBV5-1; CDR3 DNA: TGCGCCAGCAGCTCCACCGGGACAGCCTACGAGCAGTACTTC; CDR3 protein: CASSSTGTAYEQYF
J gene: TRBJ2-7; clone size: -; D gene: TRBD2; V gene: TRBV15; CDR3 DNA: TGTGCCACCAGCAGAGCTAGCGGGGGCTCCTACGAGCAGTACTTC; CDR3 protein: CATSRASGGSYEQYF
J gene: TRBJ2-7; clone size: -; D gene: -; V gene: TRBV5-1; CDR3 DNA: TGCGCCAGCAGCGGGGGGACGAACCACGAGCAGTACTTC; CDR3 protein: CASSGGTNHEQYF
J gene: TRBJ2-3; clone size: -; D gene: -; V gene: TRBV4-2; CDR3 DNA: TGTGCCAGCAGCCAAGCTCCGCCAGATACGCAGTATTTT; CDR3 protein: CASSQAPPDTQYF
J gene: TRBJ2-7; clone size: few; D gene: -; V gene: TRBV11-2; CDR3 DNA: TGTGCCAGCAGCTCCCAGGGGTACGAGCAGTACTTC; CDR3 protein: CASSSQGYEQYF
J gene: TRBJ2-5; clone size: few; D gene: TRBD2; V gene: TRBV7-2; CDR3 DNA: TGTGCCAGCAGCGCCGGGGGGGCCAGAGAGACCCAGTACTTC; CDR3 protein: CASSAGGARETQYF
J gene: TRBJ2-7; clone size: few; D gene: TRBD2; V gene: TRBV27; CDR3 DNA: TGTGCCAGCAGTTCGACTAGCGCGGGCGAGCAGTACTTC; CDR3 protein: CASSSTSAGEQYF
J gene: TRBJ1-5; clone size: -; D gene: TRBD1; V gene: TRBV20-1; CDR3 DNA: TGCAGTGCTAGTAGACAGGGAAGCAATCAGCCCCAGCATTTT; CDR3 protein: CSASRQGSNQPQHF
J gene: TRBJ1-2; clone size: -; D gene: TRBD1; V gene: TRBV20-1; CDR3 DNA: TGCAGTGCTAAAGAGACAGGGGGTGTTGGCTACACCTTC; CDR3 protein: CSAKETGGVGYTF
J gene: TRBJ1-3; clone size: -; D gene: -; V gene: TRBV20-1; CDR3 DNA: TGCAGTGCTAGCGGGCGACAGGCTACTGGAAACACCATATATTTT; CDR3 protein: CSASGRQATGNTIYF
J gene: TRBJ2-1; clone size: -; D gene: TRBD2; V gene: TRBV15; CDR3 DNA: TGTGCCACCAGCATCTTTAGCGGGGAAGAGCAGTTCTTC; CDR3 protein: CATSIFSGEEQFF
J gene: TRBJ2-2; clone size: few; D gene: -; V gene: TRBV27; CDR3 DNA: TGTGCCAGCAGTTTATCACAGAACACCGGGGAGCTGTTTTTT; CDR3 protein: CASSLSQNTGELFF
J gene: TRBJ2-3; clone size: few; D gene: -; V gene: TRBV10-3; CDR3 DNA: TGTGCCATCGGTTCAGATACGCAGTATTTT; CDR3 protein: CAIGSDTQYF
J gene: TRBJ2-1; clone size: medium-sized; D gene: -; V gene: TRBV10-3; CDR3 DNA: TGTGCCATCAGTGAGTCGGGGGGTGATGAGCAGTTCTTC; CDR3 protein: CAISESGGDEQFF
J gene: TRBJ1-4; clone size: few; D gene: -; V gene: TRBV7-1; CDR3 DNA: TGTGCCAGCAGCTCTGGACAGCCGGGTAATGAAAAACTGTTTTTT; CDR3 protein: CASSSGQPGNEKLFF
J gene: TRBJ1-1; clone size: -; D gene: -; V gene: TRBV20-1; CDR3 DNA: TGCAGTGCTAGAGAGACGGACACTGAAGCTTTCTTT; CDR3 protein: CSARETDTEAFF
J gene: TRBJ2-1; clone size: -; D gene: -; V gene: TRBV5-4; CDR3 DNA: TGTGCCAGCAGCTTGGGGGTCTCCTACAATGAGCAGTTCTTC; CDR3 protein: CASSLGVSYNEQFF
J gene: TRBJ2-1; clone size: -; D gene: TRBD1; V gene: TRBV6-9; CDR3 DNA: TGTGCCAGCAGTTATGAGGGGGCGACGAACAATGAGCAGTTCTTC; CDR3 protein: CASSYEGATNNEQFF
J gene: TRBJ2-7; clone size: -; D gene: -; V gene: TRBV14; CDR3 DNA: TGTGCCAGCAGCCAAGAAGGGACCCTCGGTTCCGAGCAGTACTTC; CDR3 protein: CASSQEGTLGSEQYF
J gene: TRBJ2-3; clone size: once; D gene: TRBD2; V gene: TRBV6-2/TRBV6-3; CDR3 DNA: TGTGCCAGCAGTTACGGACTAGACTGGGATACGCAGTATTTT; CDR3 protein: CASSYGLDWDTQYF
J gene: TRBJ1-2; clone size: few; D gene: -; V gene: TRBV20-1; CDR3 DNA: TGCAGTGCTAGAAGGGCGGCTAACTATGGCTACACCTTC; CDR3 protein: CSARRAANYGYTF
J gene: TRBJ1-5; clone size: once; D gene: -; V gene: TRBV28; CDR3 DNA: TGTGCCAGCAGTTTCCCAGGGAGCAATCAGCCCCAGCATTTT; CDR3 protein: CASSFPGSNQPQHF
J gene: TRBJ2-5; clone size: -; D gene: -; V gene: TRBV20-1; CDR3 DNA: TGCAGTGCTAGGAACCAAGAGACCCAGTACTTC; CDR3 protein: CSARNQETQYF
J gene: TRBJ1-5; clone size: -; D gene: -; V gene: TRBV19; CDR3 DNA: TGTGCCAGTAGTATTTCAGAAGAGCAGCCCCAGCATTTT; CDR3 protein: CASSISEEQPQHF
J gene: TRBJ1-1; clone size: -; D gene: -; V gene: TRBV29-1; CDR3 DNA: TGCAGCGTGTACTTAACCACTGAAGCTTTCTTT; CDR3 protein: CSVYLTTEAFF
J gene: TRBJ2-7; clone size: -; D gene: -; V gene: TRBV12-5; CDR3 DNA: TGTGCTAGTGGTTTGATACGGGGAGGCGATTACGAGCAGTACTTC; CDR3 protein: CASGLIRGGDYEQYF
J gene: TRBJ2-1; clone size: few; D gene: -; V gene: TRBV6-2/TRBV6-3; CDR3 DNA: TGTGCCAGCACCGTCCCGGGGAAAAGCAATGAGCAGTTCTTC; CDR3 protein: CASTVPGKSNEQFF
J gene: TRBJ1-1; clone size: few; D gene: -; V gene: TRBV5-1; CDR3 DNA: TGCGCCAGCAGCTTGGGACAGACTACGAACACTGAAGCTTTCTTT; CDR3 protein: CASSLGQTTNTEAFF
J gene: TRBJ1-1; clone size: -; D gene: -; V gene: TRBV20-1; CDR3 DNA: TGCAGTGCTAGAGGGGTCAACACTGAAGCTTTCTTT; CDR3 protein: CSARGVNTEAFF
J gene: TRBJ1-1; clone size: -; D gene: -; V gene: TRBV6-2/TRBV6-3; CDR3 DNA: TGTGCCAGCAGGCGTCATAACACTGAAGCTTTCTTT; CDR3 protein: CASRRHNTEAFF
J gene: TRBJ2-7; clone size: -; D gene: -; V gene: TRBV11-3; CDR3 DNA: TGTGCCAGCAGCTTAGGAGGGACGGGCTACGAGCAGTACTTC; CDR3 protein: CASSLGGTGYEQYF
J gene: TRBJ1-2; clone size: few; D gene: TRBD1; V gene: TRBV6-2/TRBV6-3; CDR3 DNA: TGTGCCACCTCCGCGACAGGGAACTATGGCTACACCTTC; CDR3 protein: CATSATGNYGYTF
J gene: TRBJ2-5; clone size: -; D gene: -; V gene: TRBV7-1; CDR3 DNA: TGTGCCAGCAGTACAGAGATGGGTGAGACCCAGTACTTC; CDR3 protein: CASSTEMGETQYF
J gene: TRBJ2-7; clone size: -; D gene: -; V gene: TRBV12-3/TRBV12-4; CDR3 DNA: TGTGCCAGCAGTTTTGGGGCAGGGGATACCTACGAGCAGTACTTC; CDR3 protein: CASSFGAGDTYEQYF
J gene: TRBJ2-1; clone size: -; D gene: TRBD2; V gene: TRBV30; CDR3 DNA: TGTGCCTGGAGCGGACTAGCGGGCAATGAGCAGTTCTTC; CDR3 protein: CAWSGLAGNEQFF